Listed below are T cell receptor beta chains from one sample, sequenced in a study of T cell changes during pregnancy in multiple sclerosis. Generated by immunoSEQ multiplex PCR, the TCRdb table keeps only in-frame clones and is missing some. The sample has about 42,000 clones; about 89% are singletons. The source material was CD4+ T cells from peripheral blood mononuclear cells, sampled before pregnancy. The source of these receptors is a female donor with multiple sclerosis, enrolled in a pregnancy study. CDR3s leave out the opening cysteine and the closing phenylalanine or tryptophan. Each record gives: CDR3 length, J gene, V gene, clone size, CDR3 protein. Size is stated for part of the rows, as once, few or many counts, or as a class when the clone is expanded.

13 TRBJ2-3 TRBV28 - ASSSGQGSTDTQY
15 TRBJ2-1 TRBV7-2 - ASSLLTSPVGPNEQF
10 TRBJ1-2 TRBV7-2 once ASSSGGYGYT
12 TRBJ2-3 TRBV7-2 - ASSQPEGTDTQY
10 TRBJ2-7 TRBV29-1 - SVLTGPYEQY
14 TRBJ2-3 TRBV6-5 - ASSYSGTGVTDTQY
13 TRBJ1-4 TRBV7-3 - ASSPSGGVNEKLF
13 TRBJ1-2 TRBV19 - ASRDGHLEGYGYT
11 TRBJ1-5 TRBV6-5 - ASSYTVNQPQH
12 TRBJ2-7 TRBV6-5 once ASSTLAGGYEQY
14 TRBJ1-1 TRBV7-2 - ASSWRGQGANTEAF
15 TRBJ2-4 TRBV5-6 - ASSLAGGGASKNIQY
13 TRBJ1-5 TRBV5-4 - ASSLGTGFNQPQH
15 TRBJ2-3 TRBV4-1 - ASSRGGLAGATDTQY
13 TRBJ2-3 TRBV9 - ASSVNAGGTDTQY
13 TRBJ2-7 TRBV7-9 - ASSLGDRVFGEQY
11 TRBJ1-2 TRBV18 - ASSQVRGWGYT
12 TRBJ1-1 TRBV6-6 - ASSFEGTNTEAF
13 TRBJ1-6 TRBV7-2 - ASSYPGQGNSPLH
14 TRBJ2-7 TRBV30 - AWDIPRTGGTYEQY
12 TRBJ1-2 TRBV5-1 - ASSLESGMGGYT
14 TRBJ1-5 TRBV15 - ATSSPTGASNQPQH
13 TRBJ2-3 TRBV11-2 - ASRPLRSGRNTQY
10 TRBJ2-7 TRBV18 - ASSPVSGEQY
13 TRBJ1-2 TRBV2 - ASSDSRLTNYGYT
9 TRBJ1-1 TRBV30 medium-sized AWSGSKKAF
15 TRBJ2-3 TRBV10-3 - AINPGTSGGGTDTQY
12 TRBJ2-5 TRBV7-2 once ASSLGGEQETQY
13 TRBJ1-1 TRBV15 once ATSRVGNLNTEAF
12 TRBJ2-3 TRBV5-1 - ASSSGTRGDTQY
14 TRBJ2-4 TRBV4-2 once ASSQEGTGAKNIQY
15 TRBJ1-4 TRBV5-1 - ASSLMGQGATNEKLF
11 TRBJ2-1 TRBV7-9 - ASSLAGTGAMV
12 TRBJ1-1 TRBV12-5 - ASGPGTKNTEAF
11 TRBJ1-5 TRBV30 - AWNLGGNQPQH
14 TRBJ2-7 TRBV11-2 medium-sized ASSFTSGGVPYEQY
14 TRBJ2-3 TRBV7-9 - ASSPRTSGVSDTQY
12 TRBJ2-7 TRBV7-2 - ASSSGTAIYEQY
14 TRBJ2-3 TRBV4-1 - ASSPKYGVGTDTQY
12 TRBJ2-3 TRBV19 - ASSDGGDTDTQY
15 TRBJ2-5 TRBV9 - ASSVAGLAANQETQY
11 TRBJ2-1 TRBV6-5 - ASSRRQPQMQF